This TCR beta chain was recorded in a study of tumor-infiltrating lymphocytes in primary liver carcinoma. Overall study context: Ages ranged from 30 to 69, with HCC or mixed HCC-cholangiocarcinoma.

Concerning this clonotype itself: This CDR3 fails to terminate in the conserved phenylalanine or tryptophan, so it likely reflects a read error.

Blood RNA originated from unsorted whole blood, with germline DNA additionally extracted. This CDR3 comprises 14 residues. Trimming took 5 bases from V and 5 from J; bases not matched to a gene: 6. From germline, CDR1 is KGHDR and CDR2 SFDVKD. A constant-region primer primed TCR beta cDNA synthesis from around 500 ng of total RNA. Nested multiplex PCR, run for three rounds with slightly modified ARM-PCR, yielded TCR beta libraries. Two initial PCR rounds of about 10 cycles each paired TRBV1-TRBV30 forward primers with a C-beta reverse primer. TCRdb processed the multiplex PCR reads anew with MiXCR; each CDR3 protein has one entry. The repertoire has 320,000 or so distinct CDR3 sequences, about 60% of them found once; the top ten carry roughly 9%.

Sample: peripheral blood. The chain joins TRBV24-1 to TRBJ2-5; TRBD1 aligns across 8 bases. The TCR originated in a man aged 35 to 55 with primary liver carcinoma and hepatitis B virus infection. The CDR3 loop reads CATSAPGGSETQYL. The DNA of the CDR3 is TGTGCCACCAGTGCTCCAGGGGGCTCGGAGACCCAGTACCTC.